Listed below are T cell receptor beta chains from one sample, sequenced in a study of Graves' ophthalmopathy and Graves' hyperthyroidism. TCRdb itself ran the multiplex PCR reads through MiXCR, one entry per CDR3 protein. This table holds 500,000 to 700,000 distinct CDR3 sequences, approximately 35% found once. What was sequenced was peripheral blood or thyroid tissue (not recorded which). Source of these receptors: an adult man with Graves' hyperthyroidism. Each CDR3 is given with its conserved first and last residue.

TRBV6-5	TRBJ1-1	CASRETGSRTEAFF
TRBV2	TRBJ1-5	CASSEGTYSNQPQHF
TRBV7-9	TRBJ1-6	CASGRQGNSPLHF
TRBV29-1	TRBJ2-1	CSVAGTHPYNEQFF
TRBV20-1	TRBJ2-7	CSATDRGTEQYF
TRBV29-1	TRBJ2-5	CSVVRVGETQYF
TRBV19	TRBJ2-7	CASSPILNPGEQYF
TRBV6-5	TRBJ1-1	CASRAETGRVGEAFF
TRBV7-8	TRBJ1-1	CASSLGTAVAFF
TRBV7-8	TRBJ1-5	CASSSTEYSNQPQHF
TRBV4-1	TRBJ1-1	CASSQDVWQGVIEAFF
TRBV5-4	TRBJ2-2	CASSLGTGGIGGELFF
TRBV7-2	TRBJ2-5	CASGRGGGGETQYF
TRBV2	TRBJ1-4	CASLTDPNEKLFF
TRBV7-2	TRBJ2-1	CASSLVYYNEQFF
TRBV20-1	TRBJ2-5	CSARDPMGLETQYF
TRBV20-1	TRBJ2-5	CSAPWTYQETQYF
TRBV13	TRBJ2-7	CASSFTGLREQYF
TRBV27	TRBJ2-5	CASSLWSRQETQYF
TRBV19	TRBJ1-1	CATKDRGVTEAFF
TRBV15	TRBJ2-3	CATSYHFTDTQYF
TRBV11-2	TRBJ2-7	CASSLSWGDWRDEQYF
TRBV19	.	CASSIGLAGGTDYNEQFF
TRBV11-2	TRBJ2-7	CASSLVISYHEQYF
TRBV9	TRBJ2-2	CASGGRANTGELFF